The sequence of this T cell receptor beta chain was determined in a study of blood T cell repertoires in COVID-19. Assay: immunoSEQ multiplex PCR; the TCRdb copy retains only in-frame clones and omits some. The sample lists 50,000 to 85,000 clones, around 93% occurring once. There are 14 residues in the CDR3. The J segment lost 7 bases and the V segment lost 4 bases, leaving 1 base of the junction unmatched. CDR1 is WSHSY, CDR2 SAAADI, per germline. V gene TRBV10-2 combines with J gene TRBJ2-1, with 13 bases identical to TRBD2. The specimen was peripheral blood. The clonotype comes from a human donor in a cohort sampled during active COVID-19. Written as DNA, the CDR3 is TGCGCCAGCAGTGCACTAGCGGGAGGGAATGAGCAGTTCTTC. This codes for CASSALAGGNEQFF.